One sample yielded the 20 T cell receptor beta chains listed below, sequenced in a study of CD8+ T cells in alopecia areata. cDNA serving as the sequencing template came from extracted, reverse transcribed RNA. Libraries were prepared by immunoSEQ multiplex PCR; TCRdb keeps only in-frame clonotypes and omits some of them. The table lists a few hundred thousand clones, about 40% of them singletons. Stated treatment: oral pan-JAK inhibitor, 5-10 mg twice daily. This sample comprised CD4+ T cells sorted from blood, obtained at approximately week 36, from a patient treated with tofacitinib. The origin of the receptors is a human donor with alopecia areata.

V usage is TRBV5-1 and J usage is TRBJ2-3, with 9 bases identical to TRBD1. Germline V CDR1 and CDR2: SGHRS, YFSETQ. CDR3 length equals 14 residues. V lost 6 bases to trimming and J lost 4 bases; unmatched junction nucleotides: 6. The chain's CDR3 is CASTQTGGSDTQYF. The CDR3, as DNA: TGCGCCAGCACACAGACAGGGGGATCAGATACGCAGTATTTT. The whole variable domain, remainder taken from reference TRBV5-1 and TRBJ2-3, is KAGVTQTPRYLIKTRGQQVTLSCSPISGHRSVSWYQQTPGQGLQFLFEYFSETQRNKGNFPGRFSGRQFSNSRSEMNVSTLELGDSALYLCASTQTGGSDTQYFGPGTRLTVL.

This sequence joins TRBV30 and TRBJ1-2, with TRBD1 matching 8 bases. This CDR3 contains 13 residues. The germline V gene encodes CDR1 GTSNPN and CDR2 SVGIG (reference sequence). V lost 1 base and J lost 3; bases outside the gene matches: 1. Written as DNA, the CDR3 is TGTGCCTGGAGTGAGACAGGGGACTATGGCTACACCTTC. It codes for CAWSETGDYGYTF. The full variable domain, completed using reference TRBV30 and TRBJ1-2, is SQTIHQWPATLVQPVGSPLSLECTVEGTSNPNLYWYRQAAGRGLQLLFYSVGIGQISSEVPQNLSASRPQDRQFILSSKKLLLSDSGFYLCAWSETGDYGYTFGSGTRLTVV.

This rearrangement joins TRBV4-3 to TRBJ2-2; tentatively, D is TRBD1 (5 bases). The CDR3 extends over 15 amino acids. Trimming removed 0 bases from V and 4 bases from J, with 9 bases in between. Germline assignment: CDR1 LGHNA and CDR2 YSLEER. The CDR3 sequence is CASSQDYRITGELFF. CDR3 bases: TGCGCCAGCAGCCAAGATTACAGGATCACCGGGGAGCTGTTTTTT.

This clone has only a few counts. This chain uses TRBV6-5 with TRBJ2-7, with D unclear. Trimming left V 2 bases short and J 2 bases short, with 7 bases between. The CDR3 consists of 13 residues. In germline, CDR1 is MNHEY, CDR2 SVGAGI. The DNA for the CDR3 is TGTGCCAGCAGTTACAACGGAGCCTACGAGCAGTACTTC. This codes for CASSYNGAYEQYF.

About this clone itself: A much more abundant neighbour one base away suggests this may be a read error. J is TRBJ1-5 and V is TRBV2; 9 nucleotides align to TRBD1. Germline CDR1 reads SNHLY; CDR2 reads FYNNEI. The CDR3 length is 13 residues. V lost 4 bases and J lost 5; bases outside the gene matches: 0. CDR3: CASSGQGDQPQHF. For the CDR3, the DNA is TGTGCCAGCAGTGGACAGGGGGATCAGCCCCAGCATTTT.

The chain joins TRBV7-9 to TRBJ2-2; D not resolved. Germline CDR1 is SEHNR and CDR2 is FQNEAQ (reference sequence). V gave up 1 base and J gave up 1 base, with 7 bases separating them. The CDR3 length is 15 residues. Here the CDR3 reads CASSLEGRNTGELFF. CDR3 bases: TGTGCCAGCAGCTTAGAAGGGCGGAACACCGGGGAGCTGTTTTTT. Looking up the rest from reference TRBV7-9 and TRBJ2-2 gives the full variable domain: DTGVSQNPRHKITKRGQNVTFRCDPISEHNRLYWYRQTLGQGPEFLTYFQNEAQLEKSRLLSDRFSAERPKGSFSTLEIQRTEQGDSAMYLCASSLEGRNTGELFFGEGSRLTVL.

The CDR3 loop is CASSYTGTGFYNEQFF. CDR3 in DNA: TGTGCCAGCAGCTATACCGGGACAGGGTTCTACAATGAGCAGTTCTTC. The rearrangement joins TRBV7-2 to TRBJ2-1; 9 nucleotides line up with TRBD1. CDR1 SGHTA and CDR2 FQGNSA come from the germline V gene. J gave up 3 bases and V 4 bases, and 7 bases lay outside the gene matches. This CDR3 is built from 16 residues. The whole variable domain, remainder taken from reference TRBV7-2 and TRBJ2-1, is GAGVSQSPSNKVTEKGKDVELRCDPISGHTALYWYRQSLGQGLEFLIYFQGNSAPDKSGLPSDRFSAERTGGSVSTLTIQRTQQEDSAVYLCASSYTGTGFYNEQFFGPGTRLTVL.

The CDR3 coding sequence is TGCAGCGTTAGGACCGGACAGGGGGCTTACGAGCAGTACTTC. It translates to CSVRTGQGAYEQYF. The rearrangement uses TRBV29-1 and TRBJ2-7, with TRBD1 matching 11 bases. This CDR3 has 14 amino acids. The V segment lost 5 bases and the J segment 4 bases; nucleotides outside the gene matches: 7. CDR1 and CDR2 from the germline V gene are SQVTM and ANQGSEA.

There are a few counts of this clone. The chain's CDR3 is CASSMGTVGNTIYF. The CDR3 DNA is TGTGCCAGTAGTATGGGGACAGTCGGCAACACCATATATTTT. The gene calls are TRBV19 and TRBJ1-3; 7 bases agree with TRBD1. This CDR3 contains 14 residues. Germline V gives CDR1 LNHDA, CDR2 SQIVND (reference sequence). Trimming took 3 bases from V and 7 from J; bases not matched to a gene: 6. Variable domain in full (rest from reference TRBV19 and TRBJ1-3): DGGITQSPKYLFRKEGQNVTLSCEQNLNHDAMYWYRQDPGQGLRLIYYSQIVNDFQKGDIAEGYSVSREKKESFPLTVTSAQKNPTAFYLCASSMGTVGNTIYFGEGSWLTVV.

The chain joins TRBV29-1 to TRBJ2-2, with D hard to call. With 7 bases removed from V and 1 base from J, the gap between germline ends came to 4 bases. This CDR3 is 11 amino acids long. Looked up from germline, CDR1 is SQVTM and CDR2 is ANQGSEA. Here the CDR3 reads CSGRNTGELFF. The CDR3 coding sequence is TGCAGCGGTCGGAACACCGGGGAGCTGTTTTTT.

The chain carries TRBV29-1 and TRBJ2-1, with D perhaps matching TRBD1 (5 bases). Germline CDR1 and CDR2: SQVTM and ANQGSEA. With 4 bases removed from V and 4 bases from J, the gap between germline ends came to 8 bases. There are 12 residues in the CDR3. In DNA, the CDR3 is TGCAGCGTTGGGGGCGGTTACAATGAGCAGTTCTTC. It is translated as CSVGGGYNEQFF.

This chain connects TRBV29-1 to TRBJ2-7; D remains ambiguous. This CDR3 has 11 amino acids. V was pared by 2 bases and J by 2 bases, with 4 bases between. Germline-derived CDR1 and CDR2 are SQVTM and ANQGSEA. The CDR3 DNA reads TGCAGCGTTGAATCGGCCTACGAGCAGTACTTC. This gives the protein CSVESAYEQYF.

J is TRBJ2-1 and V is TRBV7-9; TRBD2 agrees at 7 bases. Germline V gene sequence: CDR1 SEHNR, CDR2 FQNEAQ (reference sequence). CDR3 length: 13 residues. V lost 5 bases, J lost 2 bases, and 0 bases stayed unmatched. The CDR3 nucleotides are TGTGCCAGCAGCCGGGGGGCCTACAATGAGCAGTTCTTC. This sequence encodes CASSRGAYNEQFF.

The CDR3 bases are TGTGCCATCAGTACCGGGACAGGGGGAAGGGGGAATCAGCCCCAGCATTTT. Its protein product is CAISTGTGGRGNQPQHF. The chain uses TRBV10-3 and TRBJ1-5; TRBD1 matches at 11 bases. After removal of 5 bases from V and 4 bases from J, the junction contained 10 bases not matched to a gene. The CDR3 length is 17 residues. Germline CDR1 is ENHRY and CDR2 is SYGVKD.

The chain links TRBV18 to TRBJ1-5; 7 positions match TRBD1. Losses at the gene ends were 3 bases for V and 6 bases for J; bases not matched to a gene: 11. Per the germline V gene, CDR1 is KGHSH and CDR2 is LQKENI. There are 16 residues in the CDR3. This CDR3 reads CASSPREQGGGQPQHF. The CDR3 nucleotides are TGTGCCAGCTCACCTCGCGAGCAAGGGGGCGGTCAGCCCCAGCATTTT.

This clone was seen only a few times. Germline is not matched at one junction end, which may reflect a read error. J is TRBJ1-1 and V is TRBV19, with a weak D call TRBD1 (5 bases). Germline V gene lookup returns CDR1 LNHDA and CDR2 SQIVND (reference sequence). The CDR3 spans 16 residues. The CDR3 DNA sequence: TGTGCCACTAGTTCCGGAGGATGGCGGACAAACACTGAAGCTTTCTTT. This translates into CATSSGGWRTNTEAFF.

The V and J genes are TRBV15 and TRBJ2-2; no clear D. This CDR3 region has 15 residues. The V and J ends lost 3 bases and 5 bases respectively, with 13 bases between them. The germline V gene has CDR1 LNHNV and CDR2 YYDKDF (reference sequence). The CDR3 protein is CATSSPLVRTGELFF. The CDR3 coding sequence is TGTGCCACCAGCAGTCCGCTAGTGCGGACCGGGGAGCTGTTTTTT.

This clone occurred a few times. In DNA form, the CDR3 reads TGCGCCAGCAGACCGTCCACACAAGCCTACGAGCAGTACTTC. It is translated as CASRPSTQAYEQYF. The chain couples TRBV5-1 to TRBJ2-7; no clear D. This CDR3 has 14 residues. Germline V CDR1 and CDR2: SGHRS, YFSETQ. V lost 5 bases to trimming and J lost 2 bases, with 14 bases between them.

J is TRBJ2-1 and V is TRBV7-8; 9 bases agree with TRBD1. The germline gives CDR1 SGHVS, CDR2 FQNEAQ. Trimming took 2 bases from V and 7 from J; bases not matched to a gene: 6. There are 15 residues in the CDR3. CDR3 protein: CASSLRDRELNEQFF. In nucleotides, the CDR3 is TGTGCCAGCAGCTTAAGGGACAGGGAGTTGAATGAGCAGTTCTTC.

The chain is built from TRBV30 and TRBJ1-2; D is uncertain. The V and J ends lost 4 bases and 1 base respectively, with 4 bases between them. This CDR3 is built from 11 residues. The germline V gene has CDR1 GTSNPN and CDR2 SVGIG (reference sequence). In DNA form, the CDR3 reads TGTGCCTGGAACCTTAACTATGGCTACACCTTC. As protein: CAWNLNYGYTF.